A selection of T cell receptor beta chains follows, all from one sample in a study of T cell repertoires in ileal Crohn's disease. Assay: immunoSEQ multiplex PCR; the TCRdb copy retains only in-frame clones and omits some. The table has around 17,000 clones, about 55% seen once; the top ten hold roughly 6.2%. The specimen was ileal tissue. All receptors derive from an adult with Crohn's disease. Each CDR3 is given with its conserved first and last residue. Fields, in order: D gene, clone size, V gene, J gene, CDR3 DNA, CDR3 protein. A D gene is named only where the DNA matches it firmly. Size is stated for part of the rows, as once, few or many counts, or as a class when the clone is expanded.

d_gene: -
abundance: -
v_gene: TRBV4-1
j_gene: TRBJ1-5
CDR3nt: TGCGCCAGCAGCCAAGGGTGGTCAGGGCCCCAGCATTTT
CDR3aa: CASSQGWSGPQHF

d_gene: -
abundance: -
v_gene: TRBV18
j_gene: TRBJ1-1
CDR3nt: TGTGCCAGCTCACCACCTCAGGTTCGGAACACTGAAGCTTTCTTT
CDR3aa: CASSPPQVRNTEAFF

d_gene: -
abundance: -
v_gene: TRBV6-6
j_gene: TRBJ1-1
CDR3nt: TGTGCCAGCGTCGGTCGAGAATCGAACACTGAAGCTTTCTTT
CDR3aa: CASVGRESNTEAFF

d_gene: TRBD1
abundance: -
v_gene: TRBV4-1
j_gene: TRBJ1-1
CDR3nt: TGCGCCAGCAGCCCAGGACAGGGGGCGGCGGACACTGAAGCTTTCTTT
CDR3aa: CASSPGQGAADTEAFF

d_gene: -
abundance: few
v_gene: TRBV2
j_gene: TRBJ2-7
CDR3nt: TGTGCCAGCGAGGGCCTAGGGCAGGCTAACTACGAGCAGTACTTC
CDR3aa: CASEGLGQANYEQYF

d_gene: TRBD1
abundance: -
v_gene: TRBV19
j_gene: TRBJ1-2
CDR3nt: TGTGCCAGTAGTAACCGGGACAGGGTTAAAGATGGCTACACCTTC
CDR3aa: CASSNRDRVKDGYTF

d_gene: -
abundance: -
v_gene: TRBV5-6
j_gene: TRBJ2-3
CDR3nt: TGTGCCAGCAGCTTGTCCAGGGCATTACAAGATACGCAGTATTTT
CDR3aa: CASSLSRALQDTQYF

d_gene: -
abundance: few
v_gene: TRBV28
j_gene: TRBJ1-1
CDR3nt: TGTGCCAGCAGTTTACCGGGGGTCGTGAACACTGAAGCTTTCTTT
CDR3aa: CASSLPGVVNTEAFF

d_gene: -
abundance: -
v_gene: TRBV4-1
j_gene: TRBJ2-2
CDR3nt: TGCGCCAGCAGCCACTACACCGGGGAGCTGTTTTTT
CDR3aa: CASSHYTGELFF

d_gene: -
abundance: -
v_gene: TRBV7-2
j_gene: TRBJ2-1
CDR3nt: TGTGCCAGCAGCTTAATAAATGAGCAGTTCTTC
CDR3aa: CASSLINEQFF

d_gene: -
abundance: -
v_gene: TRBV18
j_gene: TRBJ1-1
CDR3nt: TGTGCCAGCTCACCAAGCAAGAACACTGAAGCTTTCTTT
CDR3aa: CASSPSKNTEAFF

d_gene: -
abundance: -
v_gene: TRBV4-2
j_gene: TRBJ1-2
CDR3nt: TGTGCCAGCAGCCAAGGGGGGGAGAACTATGGCTACACCTTC
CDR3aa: CASSQGGENYGYTF

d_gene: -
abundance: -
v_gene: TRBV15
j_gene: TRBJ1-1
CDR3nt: TGTGCCACCAGCCGTAGGGGGAACACTGAAGCTTTCTTT
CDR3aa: CATSRRGNTEAFF

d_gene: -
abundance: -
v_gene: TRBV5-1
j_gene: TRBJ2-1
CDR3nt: TGCGCCAGCAGCCCACAAGACTTGTCCTACAATGAGCAGTTCTTC
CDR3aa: CASSPQDLSYNEQFF

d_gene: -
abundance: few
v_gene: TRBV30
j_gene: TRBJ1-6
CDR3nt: TGTGCCTGGAGTGAGGACACCTATTCACCCCTCCACTTT
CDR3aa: CAWSEDTYSPLHF

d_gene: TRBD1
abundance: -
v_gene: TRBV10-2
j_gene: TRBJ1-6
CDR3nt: TGCGCCAGCAGCGGGACAGATAATTCACCCCTCCACTTT
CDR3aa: CASSGTDNSPLHF

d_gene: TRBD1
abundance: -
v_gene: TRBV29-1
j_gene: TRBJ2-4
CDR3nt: TGCAGCGTCACCCCGGGACAGGGGAAGGAGAACATTCAGTACTTC
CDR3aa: CSVTPGQGKENIQYF

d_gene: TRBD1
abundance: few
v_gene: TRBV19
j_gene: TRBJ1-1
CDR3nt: TGTGCCAGTAATACAGGGGCTGACACTGAAGCTTTCTTT
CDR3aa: CASNTGADTEAFF

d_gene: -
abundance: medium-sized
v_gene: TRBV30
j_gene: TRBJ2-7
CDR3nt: TGTGCCTGGCGCTTAGTGAATTCCTACGAGCAGTACTTC
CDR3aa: CAWRLVNSYEQYF

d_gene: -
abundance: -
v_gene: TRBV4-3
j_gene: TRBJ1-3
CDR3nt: TGCGCCAGCAGCCAAGCAATGAGTAGGTGGGGACAAGGTGGAAACACCATATATTTT
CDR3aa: CASSQAMSRWGQGGNTIYF

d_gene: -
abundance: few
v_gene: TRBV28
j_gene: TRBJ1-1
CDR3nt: TGTGCCAGCAGATCCCTTGGGGACTCTTTCTTT
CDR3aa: CASRSLGDSFF

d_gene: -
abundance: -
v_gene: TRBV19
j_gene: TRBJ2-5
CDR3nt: TGTGCCAGTAGTATAGGGACTCCCCCGTGGGAGACCCAGTACTTC
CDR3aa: CASSIGTPPWETQYF

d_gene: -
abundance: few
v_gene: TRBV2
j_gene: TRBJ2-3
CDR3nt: TGTGCCAGCAGTGAGCGAGGGAGGAGCACAGATACGCAGTATTTT
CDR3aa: CASSERGRSTDTQYF

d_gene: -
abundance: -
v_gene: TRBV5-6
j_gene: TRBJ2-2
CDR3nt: TGTGCCAGCAGTATAGAATCGCACACCGGGGAGCTGTTTTTT
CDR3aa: CASSIESHTGELFF

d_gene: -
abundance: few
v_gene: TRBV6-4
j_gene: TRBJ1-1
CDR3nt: TGTGCCAGCAGTATGAACTTCAACACTGAAGCTTTCTTT
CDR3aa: CASSMNFNTEAFF

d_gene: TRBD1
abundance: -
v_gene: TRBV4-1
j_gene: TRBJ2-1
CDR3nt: TGCGCCAGCAGCCAGTGGGACAGGGGGGACAATGAGCAGTTCTTC
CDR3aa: CASSQWDRGDNEQFF

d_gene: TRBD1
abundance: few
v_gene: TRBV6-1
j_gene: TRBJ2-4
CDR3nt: TGTGCCAGCAGTGCCTCAGGGGGCTGGGACATTCAGTACTTC
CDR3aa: CASSASGGWDIQYF

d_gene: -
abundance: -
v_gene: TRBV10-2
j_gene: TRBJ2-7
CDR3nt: TGCGCCAGCAGCCCCGACATTGACTACGAGCAGTACTTC
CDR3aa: CASSPDIDYEQYF

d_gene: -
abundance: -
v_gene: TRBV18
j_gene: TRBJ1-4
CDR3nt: TGTGCCAGCTCACCCTTAGGACAGACAAATGAAAAACTGTTTTTT
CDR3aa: CASSPLGQTNEKLFF

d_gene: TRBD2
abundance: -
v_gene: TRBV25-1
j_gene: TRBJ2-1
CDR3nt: TGTGCCAGCAGTGCAGCGGGAGAAACCGCTTACAATGAGCAGTTCTTC
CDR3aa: CASSAAGETAYNEQFF

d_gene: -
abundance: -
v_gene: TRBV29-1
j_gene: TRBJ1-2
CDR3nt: TGCAGCGTTGAATCTGGCATCACCGGCTACACCTTC
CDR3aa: CSVESGITGYTF

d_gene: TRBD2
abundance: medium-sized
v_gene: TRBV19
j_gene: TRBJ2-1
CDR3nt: TGTGCCAGTAGGTTAGGGGGACTAGCGGTCTACAATGAGCAGTTCTTC
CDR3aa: CASRLGGLAVYNEQFF

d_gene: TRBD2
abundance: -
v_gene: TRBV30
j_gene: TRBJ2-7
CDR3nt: TGTGCCTGGAGTGGCGGGGGAAGCTCCTACGAGCAGTACTTC
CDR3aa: CAWSGGGSSYEQYF

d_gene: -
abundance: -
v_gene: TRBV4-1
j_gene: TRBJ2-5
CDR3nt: TGCGCCAGCAGCTCCCGGACAGAAAGGGAGACCCAGTACTTC
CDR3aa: CASSSRTERETQYF

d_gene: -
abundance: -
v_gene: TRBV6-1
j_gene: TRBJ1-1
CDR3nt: TGTGCCAGCAGTGAAGGAGAACACACTGAAGCTTTCTTT
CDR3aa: CASSEGEHTEAFF